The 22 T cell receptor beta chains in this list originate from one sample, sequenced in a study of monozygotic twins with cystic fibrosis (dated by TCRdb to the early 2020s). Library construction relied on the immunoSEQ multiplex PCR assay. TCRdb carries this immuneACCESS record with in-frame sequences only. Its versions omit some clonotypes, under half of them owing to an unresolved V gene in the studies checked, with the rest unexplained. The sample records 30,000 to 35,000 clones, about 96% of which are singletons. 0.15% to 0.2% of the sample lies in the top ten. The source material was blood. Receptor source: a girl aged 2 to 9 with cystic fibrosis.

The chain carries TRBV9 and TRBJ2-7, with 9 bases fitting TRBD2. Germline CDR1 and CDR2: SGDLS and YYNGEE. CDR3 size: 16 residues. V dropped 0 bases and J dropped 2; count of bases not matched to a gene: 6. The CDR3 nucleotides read TGTGCCAGCAGCGTAGGGGGCGGGAGGGCTGCCTACGAGCAGTACTTC. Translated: CASSVGGGRAAYEQYF.

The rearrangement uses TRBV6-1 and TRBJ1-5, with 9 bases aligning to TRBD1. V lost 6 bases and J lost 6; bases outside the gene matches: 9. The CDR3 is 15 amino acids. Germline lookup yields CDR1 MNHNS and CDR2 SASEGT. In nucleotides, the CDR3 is TGTGCCAGCAGCTATGACAGGGGGAATGGTCAGCCCCAGCATTTT. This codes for CASSYDRGNGQPQHF.

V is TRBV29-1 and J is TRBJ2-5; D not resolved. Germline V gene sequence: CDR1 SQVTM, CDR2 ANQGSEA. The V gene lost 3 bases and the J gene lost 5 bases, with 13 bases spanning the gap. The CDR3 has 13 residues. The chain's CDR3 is CSVEPRQVETQYF. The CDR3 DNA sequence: TGCAGCGTTGAGCCTAGGCAGGTTGAGACCCAGTACTTC.

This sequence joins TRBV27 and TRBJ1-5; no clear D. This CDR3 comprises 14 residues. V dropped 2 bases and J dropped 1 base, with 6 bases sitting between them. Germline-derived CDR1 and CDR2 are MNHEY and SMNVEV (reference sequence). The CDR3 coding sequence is TGTGCCAGCAGTTTAAGGGCGAGCAATCAGCCCCAGCATTTT. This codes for CASSLRASNQPQHF.

The CDR3 region is CASLSAGIYEQYF. CDR3 nucleotide sequence: TGTGCCAGCCTTAGCGCAGGGATCTACGAGCAGTACTTC. This chain uses TRBV6-1 with TRBJ2-7; the D gene could be TRBD1 or TRBD2 (5 bases each). V gave up 8 bases and J gave up 3 bases, with 14 bases separating them. Germline CDR1 is MNHNS and CDR2 is SASEGT. There are 13 residues in the CDR3.

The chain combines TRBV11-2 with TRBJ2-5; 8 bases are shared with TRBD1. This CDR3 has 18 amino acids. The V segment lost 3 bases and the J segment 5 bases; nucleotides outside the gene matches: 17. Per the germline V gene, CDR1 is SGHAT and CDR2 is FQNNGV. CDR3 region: CASSFRRAGGRFRETQYF. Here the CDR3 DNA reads TGTGCCAGCAGCTTTAGGAGGGCAGGGGGCAGGTTTCGGGAGACCCAGTACTTC.

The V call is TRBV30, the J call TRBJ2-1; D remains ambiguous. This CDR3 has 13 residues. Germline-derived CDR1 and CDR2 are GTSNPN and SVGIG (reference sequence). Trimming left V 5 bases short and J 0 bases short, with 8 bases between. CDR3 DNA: TGTGCCTGGGCCCTGAGCTCCTACAATGAGCAGTTCTTC. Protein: CAWALSSYNEQFF.

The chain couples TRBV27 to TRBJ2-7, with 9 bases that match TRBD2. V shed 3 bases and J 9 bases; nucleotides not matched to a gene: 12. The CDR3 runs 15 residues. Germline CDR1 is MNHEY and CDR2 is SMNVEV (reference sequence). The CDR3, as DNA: TGTGCCAGCAGTTTTCGTAGAGTAGCGGGAGTTCTGCAGTACTTC. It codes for CASSFRRVAGVLQYF.

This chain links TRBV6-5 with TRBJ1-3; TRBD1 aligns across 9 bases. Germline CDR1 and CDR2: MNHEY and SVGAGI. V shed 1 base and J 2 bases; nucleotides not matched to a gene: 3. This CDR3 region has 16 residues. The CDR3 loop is CASSYYGQGTGNTIYF. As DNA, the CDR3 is TGTGCCAGCAGTTACTACGGACAGGGGACTGGAAACACCATATATTTT.

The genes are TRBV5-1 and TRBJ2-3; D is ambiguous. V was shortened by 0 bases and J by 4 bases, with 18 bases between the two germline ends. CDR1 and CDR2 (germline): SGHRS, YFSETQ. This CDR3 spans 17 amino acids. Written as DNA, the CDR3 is TGCGCCAGCAGCTTGGATGTCAGAAGGGTCCCACCAGATACGCAGTATTTT. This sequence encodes CASSLDVRRVPPDTQYF.

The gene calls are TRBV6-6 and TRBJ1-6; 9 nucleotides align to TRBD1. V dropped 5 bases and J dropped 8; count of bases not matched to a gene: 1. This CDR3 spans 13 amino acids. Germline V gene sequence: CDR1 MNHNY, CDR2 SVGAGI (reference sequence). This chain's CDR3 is CASSRQGDSPLHF. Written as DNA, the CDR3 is TGTGCCAGCAGTAGACAGGGGGATTCACCCCTCCACTTT.

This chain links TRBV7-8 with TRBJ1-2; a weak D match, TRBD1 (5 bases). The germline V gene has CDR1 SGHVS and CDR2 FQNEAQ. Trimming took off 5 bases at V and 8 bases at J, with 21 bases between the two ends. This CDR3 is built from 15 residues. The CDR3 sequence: CASSPAGTTTGGYTF. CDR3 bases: TGTGCCAGCAGCCCCGCCGGGACTACAACGGGGGGCTACACCTTC.

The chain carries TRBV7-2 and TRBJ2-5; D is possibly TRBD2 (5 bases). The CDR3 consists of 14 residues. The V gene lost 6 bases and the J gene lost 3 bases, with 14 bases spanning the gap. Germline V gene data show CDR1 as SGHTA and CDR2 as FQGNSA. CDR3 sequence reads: CASRRLDYEETQYF. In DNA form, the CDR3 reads TGTGCCAGCAGACGTCTCGACTATGAAGAGACCCAGTACTTC.

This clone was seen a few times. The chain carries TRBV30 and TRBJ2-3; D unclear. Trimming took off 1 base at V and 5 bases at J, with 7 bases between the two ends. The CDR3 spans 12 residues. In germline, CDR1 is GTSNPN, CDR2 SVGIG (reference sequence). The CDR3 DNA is TGTGCCTGGAGTGGGCCAGAAGATACGCAGTATTTT. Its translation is CAWSGPEDTQYF.

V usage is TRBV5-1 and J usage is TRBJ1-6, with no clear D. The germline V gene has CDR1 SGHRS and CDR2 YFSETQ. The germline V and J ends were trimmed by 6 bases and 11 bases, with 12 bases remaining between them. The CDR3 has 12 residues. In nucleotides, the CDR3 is TGCGCCAGCATGGACCCGGGGACACCCCTCCACTTT. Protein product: CASMDPGTPLHF.

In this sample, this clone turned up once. The CDR3 sequence: CASSQEGVDDEQYF. In nucleotides, the CDR3 is TGTGCCAGCAGCCAAGAAGGGGTTGACGACGAGCAGTACTTC. V gene TRBV4-2 combines with J gene TRBJ2-7; perhaps TRBD1 as D (5 bases). The V end was cut by 0 bases, the J end by 5 bases, with 11 bases between. Germline CDR1 reads LGHNA; CDR2 reads YNFKEQ. The CDR3 is 14 amino acids.

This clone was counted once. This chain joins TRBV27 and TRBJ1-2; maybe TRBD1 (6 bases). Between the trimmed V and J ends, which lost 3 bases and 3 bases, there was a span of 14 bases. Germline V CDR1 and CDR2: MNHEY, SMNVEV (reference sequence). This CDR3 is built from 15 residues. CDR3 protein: CASSFSTTGYYGYTF. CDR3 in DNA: TGTGCCAGCAGTTTCTCCACGACAGGATACTATGGCTACACCTTC.

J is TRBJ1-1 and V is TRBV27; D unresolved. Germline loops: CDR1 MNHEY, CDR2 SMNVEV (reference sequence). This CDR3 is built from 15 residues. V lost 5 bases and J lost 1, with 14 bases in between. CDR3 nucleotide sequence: TGTGCCAGCAGTCCCCCCTGGACGGGGAACACTGAAGCTTTCTTT. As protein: CASSPPWTGNTEAFF.

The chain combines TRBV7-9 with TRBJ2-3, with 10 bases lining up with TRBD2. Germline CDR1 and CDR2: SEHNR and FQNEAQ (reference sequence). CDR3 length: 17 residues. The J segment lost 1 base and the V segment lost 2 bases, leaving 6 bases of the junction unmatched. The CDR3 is CASSLSGTSVGTDTQYF. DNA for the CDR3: TGTGCCAGCAGCTTATCCGGGACTAGCGTGGGCACAGATACGCAGTATTTT.

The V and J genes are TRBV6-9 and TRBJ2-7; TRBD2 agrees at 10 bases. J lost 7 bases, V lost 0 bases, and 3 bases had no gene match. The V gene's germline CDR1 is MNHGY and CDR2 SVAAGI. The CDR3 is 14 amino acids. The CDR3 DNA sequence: TGTGCCAGCAGTTATTCGGGACTAGCGCAAGAGCAGTACTTC. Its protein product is CASSYSGLAQEQYF.

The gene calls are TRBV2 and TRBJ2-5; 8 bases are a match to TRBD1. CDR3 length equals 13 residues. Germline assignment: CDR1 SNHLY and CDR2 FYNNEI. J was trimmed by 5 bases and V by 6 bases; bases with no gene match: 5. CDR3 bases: TGTGCCAGCAGCGCGGACAGGGACGAGACCCAGTACTTC. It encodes CASSADRDETQYF.

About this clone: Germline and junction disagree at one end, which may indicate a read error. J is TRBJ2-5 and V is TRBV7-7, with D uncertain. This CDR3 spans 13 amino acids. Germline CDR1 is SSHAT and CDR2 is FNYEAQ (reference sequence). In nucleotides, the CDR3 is TGTGCTAGCAGCTTAGAGTACCAAGAGACCCAGTACTTC. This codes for CASSLEYQETQYF.